Below, 2 T cell receptor beta chains from the same sample are listed, as sequenced in a study of a mutant IDH1 vaccine in newly diagnosed glioma. The sample's time point: week 23, last vaccination. Alongside topical imiquimod, each dose of vaccine comprised 300 ug of mutant IDH1 20-mer peptide. No cognate antigen is known for these TCRs. Some clones are missing from TCRdb's copy, which holds only in-frame ones; the method was immunoSEQ multiplex PCR. The sample contains about 82,000 clones, about 82% of which appear only once. Source: PBMCs, taken from a glioma patient whose treatment included an IDH1 peptide vaccine. The receptors originated from a man aged 25 to 45 with glioma. Some clones in this sample may be carry-over from other donors' samples.

This sequence joins TRBV7-6 and TRBJ2-2, with TRBD1 matching over 8 bases. Trimming removed 4 bases from V and 0 bases from J; junction bases left unmatched: 4. The CDR3 has 16 amino acids. Germline V CDR1 and CDR2: SGHVS, FNYEAQ. The CDR3 loop is CASSSQTGANTGELFF. The CDR3 nucleotides are TGTGCCAGCAGCTCGCAGACAGGGGCGAACACCGGGGAGCTGTTTTTT.

This clone is a singleton in its sample. This rearrangement joins TRBV7-2 to TRBJ2-1; tentative D call: TRBD2 (5 bases). The germline gives CDR1 SGHTA, CDR2 FQGNSA. V gave up 5 bases and J gave up 10 bases, with 15 bases separating them. There are 13 residues in the CDR3. CDR3 coding DNA: TGTGCCAGCAGCCCTTTTCCGACGGGGGAGCAGTTCTTC. As protein: CASSPFPTGEQFF. Looking up the rest from reference TRBV7-2 and TRBJ2-1 gives the full variable domain: GAGVSQSPSNKVTEKGKDVELRCDPISGHTALYWYRQSLGQGLEFLIYFQGNSAPDKSGLPSDRFSAERTGGSVSTLTIQRTQQEDSAVYLCASSPFPTGEQFFGPGTRLTVL.